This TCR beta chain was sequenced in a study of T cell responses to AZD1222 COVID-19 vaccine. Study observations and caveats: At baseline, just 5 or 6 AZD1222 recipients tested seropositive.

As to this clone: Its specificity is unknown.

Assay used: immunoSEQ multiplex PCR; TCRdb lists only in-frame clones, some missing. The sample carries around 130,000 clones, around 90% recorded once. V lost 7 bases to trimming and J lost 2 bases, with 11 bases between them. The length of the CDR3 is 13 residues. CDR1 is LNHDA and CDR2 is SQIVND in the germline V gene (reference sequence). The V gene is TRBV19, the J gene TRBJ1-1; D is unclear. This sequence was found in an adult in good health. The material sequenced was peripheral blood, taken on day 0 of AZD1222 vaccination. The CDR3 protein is CASTLLGNTEAFF. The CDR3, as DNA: TGTGCCAGTACCCTACTAGGAAACACTGAAGCTTTCTTT.